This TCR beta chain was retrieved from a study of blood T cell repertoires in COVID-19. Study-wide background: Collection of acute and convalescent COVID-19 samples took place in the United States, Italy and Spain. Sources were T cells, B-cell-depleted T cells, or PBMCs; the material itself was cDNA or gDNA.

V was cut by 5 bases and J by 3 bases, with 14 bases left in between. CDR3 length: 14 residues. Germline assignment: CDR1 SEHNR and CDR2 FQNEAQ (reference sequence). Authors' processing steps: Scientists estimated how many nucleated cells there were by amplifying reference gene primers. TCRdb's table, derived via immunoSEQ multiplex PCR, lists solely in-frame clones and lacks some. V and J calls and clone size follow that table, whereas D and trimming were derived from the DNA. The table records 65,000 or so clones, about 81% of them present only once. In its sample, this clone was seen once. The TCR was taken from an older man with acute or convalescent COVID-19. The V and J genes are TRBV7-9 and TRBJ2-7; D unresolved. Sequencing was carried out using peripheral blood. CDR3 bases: TGTGCCAGCAGCATCCGAGGCCCGAACTACGAGCAGTACTTC. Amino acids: CASSIRGPNYEQYF.